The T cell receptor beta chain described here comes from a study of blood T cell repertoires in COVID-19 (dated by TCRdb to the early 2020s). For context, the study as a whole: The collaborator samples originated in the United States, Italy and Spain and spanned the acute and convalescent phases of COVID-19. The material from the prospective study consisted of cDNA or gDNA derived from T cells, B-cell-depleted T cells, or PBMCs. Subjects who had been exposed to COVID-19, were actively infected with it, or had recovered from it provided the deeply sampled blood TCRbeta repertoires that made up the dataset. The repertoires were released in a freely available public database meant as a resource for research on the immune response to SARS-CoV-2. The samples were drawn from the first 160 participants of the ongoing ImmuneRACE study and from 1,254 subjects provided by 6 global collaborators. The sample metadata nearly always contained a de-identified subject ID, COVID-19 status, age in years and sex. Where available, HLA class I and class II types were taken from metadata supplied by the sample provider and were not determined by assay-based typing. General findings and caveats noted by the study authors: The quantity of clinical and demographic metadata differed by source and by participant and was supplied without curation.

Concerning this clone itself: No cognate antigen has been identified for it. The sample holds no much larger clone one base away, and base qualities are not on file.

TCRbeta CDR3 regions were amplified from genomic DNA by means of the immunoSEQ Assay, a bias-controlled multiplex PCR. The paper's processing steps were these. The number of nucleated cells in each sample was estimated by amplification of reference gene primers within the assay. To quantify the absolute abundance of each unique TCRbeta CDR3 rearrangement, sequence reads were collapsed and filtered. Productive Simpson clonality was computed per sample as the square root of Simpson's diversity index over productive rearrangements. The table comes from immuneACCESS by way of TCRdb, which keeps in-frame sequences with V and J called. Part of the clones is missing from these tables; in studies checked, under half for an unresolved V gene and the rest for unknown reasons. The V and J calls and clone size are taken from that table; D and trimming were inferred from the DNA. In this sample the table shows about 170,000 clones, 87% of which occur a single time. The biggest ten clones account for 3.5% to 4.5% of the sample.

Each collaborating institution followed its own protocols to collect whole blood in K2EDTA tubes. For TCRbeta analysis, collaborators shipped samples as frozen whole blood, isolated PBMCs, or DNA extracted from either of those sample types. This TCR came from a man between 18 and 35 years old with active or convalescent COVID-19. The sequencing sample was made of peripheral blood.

CDR3 sequence: CAYEQGVEGYTF. The bases read TGTGCCTACGAACAGGGGGTCGAGGGCTACACCTTC. The chain is made from TRBV30 and TRBJ1-2; TRBD1 fits 8 bases in the junction. Trimmed from V: 7 bases; trimmed from J: 8 bases; junction bases lacking a gene match: 9. The germline V gene encodes CDR1 GTSNPN and CDR2 SVGIG (reference sequence). The CDR3 goes from the cysteine to the phenylalanine over 12 residues. The only DNA kept is the CDR3, 36 bases in frame from the first base.